This passage covers 28 T cell receptor beta chains from one sample sequenced in a study of tumor-infiltrating lymphocytes in primary liver carcinoma (dated by TCRdb to about 2017). The instrument given in TCRdb is Illumina HiSeq 2500. A constant-region primer and ProtoScript II reverse transcriptase were used to reverse-transcribe TCRbeta-specific cDNA from roughly 0.55 ug total RNA. Construction of the TCRbeta libraries relied on three nested rounds of multiplex PCR, following a slightly modified ARM-PCR procedure. The first two PCR rounds used multiplex TRBV1-TRBV30 forward primers with a Cbeta reverse primer, each for approximately 10 cycles. TCRdb took the public reads, trimmed them with fastp at Q25, ran MiXCR for clone calling and kept in-frame beta chains. Entries are consolidated by CDR3 protein sequence, retaining the most common genes and DNA. This sample gives about 120,000 distinct CDR3 sequences in total; nearly 70% of them show up just once. Around 8.1% of the sample is held by the ten biggest clonotypes.

Total RNA and DNA were co-extracted from 20-30 mg of bulk tissue with the AllPrep DNA/RNA mini kit, without cell sorting. Sequencing was done on a sample of tumor-adjacent normal liver tissue. The receptors were gathered from a woman aged 60 to 75 with primary liver carcinoma and hepatitis B virus infection.

By its share, this clonotype is medium-sized. The V and J genes are TRBV11-2 and TRBJ2-5; 7 nucleotides line up with TRBD2. The CDR3 is 13 amino acids. From germline, CDR1 is SGHAT and CDR2 FQNNGV. The trim removed 1 base at V and 7 bases at J, leaving 3 bases unmatched. CDR3 region: CASSLASGGTQYF. The CDR3, as DNA: TGTGCCAGCAGCTTAGCTAGCGGAGGGACCCAGTACTTC.

About this clonotype: One end of the junction fails to match germline, which may point to a read error. The J gene is TRBJ2-3, the V gene TRBV6-5; possible D gene TRBD2, 5 bases. Germline V gene data show CDR1 as MNHEY and CDR2 as SVGAGI. The CDR3 is 16 amino acids. The CDR3 here is CASRSRRGLNTDMQYF. The CDR3 DNA follows: TGTGCCAGCAGATCCAGGAGAGGGTTAAACACAGATATGCAGTATTTT.

In the case of this clonotype: Mismatch with germline at one junction end may stem from a read error. J is TRBJ2-3 and V is TRBV6-2 or TRBV6-3; D might be TRBD1 or TRBD2, each matching 6 bases. This CDR3 comprises 15 residues. Germline values: CDR1 MNHEY, CDR2 SVGEGT. CDR3 amino acids: CDSIEGGFSTDTQYF. The DNA for the CDR3 is TGTGACAGCATCGAGGGGGGCTTCTCCACAGATACGCAGTATTTT.

The V and J genes are TRBV2 and TRBJ1-1, with a possible D match to TRBD1 (6 bases). The V gene's germline CDR1 is SNHLY and CDR2 FYNNEI. V was trimmed by 7 bases and J by 0 bases, leaving 15 bases between them. The CDR3 has 15 residues. CDR3 sequence reads: CASTVEAGVNTEAFF. The CDR3 bases are TGTGCCAGCACCGTAGAGGCAGGGGTGAACACTGAAGCTTTCTTT.

Notes on this clonotype: This CDR3 is missing its conserved last phenylalanine or tryptophan, likely due to a read error. The genes are TRBV10-1 and TRBJ2-5; no firm D call. CDR3 length: 13 residues. Per germline, CDR1 WNHNN and CDR2 SYGVQD (reference sequence). CDR3 loop: CRPTNERKEAQYY. CDR3 coding DNA: TGCCGCCCCACCAACGAGAGGAAAGAGGCCCAGTACTAC.

This clonotype came up many times. The chain joins TRBV5-1 to TRBJ1-5; 10 nucleotides agree with TRBD1. Germline assignment: CDR1 SGHRS and CDR2 YFSETQ. This CDR3 is 15 amino acids long. Trimming at V came to 4 bases and at J to 2 bases, leaving 3 bases not matched to a gene. The CDR3 bases are TGCGCCAGCAGCGACGGGACAGGGGGCAATCAGCCCCAGCATTTT. Translated, it gives CASSDGTGGNQPQHF.

This clonotype was seen only once. Lacking the conserved final phenylalanine or tryptophan, this CDR3 likely reflects a read error. The chain employs TRBV11-2 and TRBJ1-1; D is undetermined. The CDR3 consists of 12 residues. Looked up from germline, CDR1 is SGHAT and CDR2 is FQNNGV. CDR3 nucleotides: TGTGCCAGCTGCCCCTGGAGCACTCAAGCTTTCATT. It specifies CASCPWSTQAFI.

The chain couples TRBV7-9 to TRBJ2-1, with unresolved D. CDR1 SEHNR and CDR2 FQNEAQ come from the germline V gene (reference sequence). V lost 5 bases and J 5 bases, leaving 19 bases between the germline ends. This CDR3 is 16 amino acids long. The CDR3 here is CASSREGRRGHNEQFF. The CDR3 DNA reads TGTGCCAGCAGCCGCGAAGGACGGAGAGGTCACAATGAGCAGTTCTTC.

The gene calls are TRBV20-1 and TRBJ2-1; 9 nucleotides agree with TRBD1. CDR1 is DFQATT and CDR2 is SNEGSKA in the germline V gene (reference sequence). The CDR3 is 16 residues long. V shed 0 bases, J shed 5 bases, and the junction held 8 bases outside the gene matches. In nucleotides, the CDR3 is TGCAGTGCTAGAGATCCGGGGACAGGGCCTAACAATGAGCAGTTCTTC. Translating it yields CSARDPGTGPNNEQFF.

This chain joins TRBV10-3 and TRBJ2-6; tentatively, D is TRBD1 (6 bases). Germline CDR1 and CDR2: ENHRY and SYGVKD. V lost 10 bases and J lost 0, with 16 bases in between. The CDR3 is 16 residues long. The CDR3 loop reads CATDNPGDSGANVLTF. DNA of the CDR3: TGTGCCACCGATAACCCAGGGGACTCTGGGGCCAACGTCCTGACTTTC.

Details on this clonotype: The junction departs from germline at one end; a sequencing error may be responsible. The chain carries TRBV29-1 and TRBJ2-3; D may be TRBD1 (5 bases). The CDR3 sequence is 10 residues long. Germline V gene sequence: CDR1 SQVTM, CDR2 ANQGSEA. For the CDR3, the DNA is TGCAGTACTGGGGCCGGTACGCAGTGTTTT. Encoded protein: CSTGAGTQCF.

Regarding this clonotype: The conserved closing phenylalanine or tryptophan is absent in this CDR3, likely reflecting a read error. The chain combines TRBV29-1 with TRBJ1-2; TRBD1 might be the D (5 bases). In germline, CDR1 is SQVTM, CDR2 ANQGSEA. The CDR3 runs 13 residues. V was pared by 6 bases and J by 4 bases, with 15 bases between. In DNA form, the CDR3 reads TGCAGCGTCCTCGGGGGTGGCACCTATGGCTACACCTTA. It encodes CSVLGGGTYGYTL.

The chain is built from TRBV24-1 and TRBJ2-1; 13 bases align to TRBD2. CDR3 size: 17 residues. With V trimmed by 7 bases and J by 4 bases, 9 bases remained unmatched. Germline V gene sequence: CDR1 KGHDR, CDR2 SFDVKD. CDR3 sequence reads: CATSIGTSGTRYNEQFF. The CDR3 nucleotides are TGTGCCACCAGCATTGGGACTAGCGGGACGCGTTACAATGAGCAGTTCTTC.

This clonotype was observed at least ten times. The chain employs TRBV7-9 and TRBJ2-7; perhaps TRBD1 as D (6 bases). The V end was cut by 5 bases, the J end by 1 base, with 18 bases between. The CDR3 covers 16 residues. Germline CDR1 reads SEHNR; CDR2 reads FQNEAQ (reference sequence). The CDR3 loop is CASSQYGQKTSYEQYF. The CDR3 DNA reads as TGTGCCAGCAGCCAATACGGACAGAAAACTTCCTACGAGCAGTACTTC.

Points on this clonotype: Its ends do not fully match the called genes, so a read error is possible. The rearrangement uses TRBV12-3 or TRBV12-4 and TRBJ2-7; 9 bases are shared with TRBD2. The CDR3 is made up of 13 amino acids. The DNA of the CDR3 is TGTGACAGCAAAACAGCGGGAGGCTACAAGCAGTACTTC. Translation: CDSKTAGGYKQYF.

The table lists this clonotype with many counts. The rearrangement links TRBV4-1 to TRBJ2-2, with 8 bases lining up with TRBD2. The CDR3 is made up of 20 amino acids. CDR1 is MGHRA and CDR2 is YSYEKL in the germline V gene. Losses at the gene ends were 3 bases for V and 0 bases for J; bases not matched to a gene: 15. CDR3: CASSHIKPARTSSNTGELFF. The CDR3 DNA follows: TGCGCCAGCAGCCACATAAAGCCCGCTCGGACTAGCTCGAACACCGGGGAGCTGTTTTTT.

On this clonotype: Just one base apart from a much larger clone, this may be a read error. The chain recombines TRBV5-4 with TRBJ2-1; D gene unclear. The CDR3 consists of 13 residues. From germline, CDR1 is SGHNT and CDR2 YYREEE (reference sequence). The CDR3 nucleotides read TGTGCCAGCAGCTCGAATGCTAGGAATGTGCAGTTCTTC. It translates to CASSSNARNVQFF.

Details on this clonotype: Germline is not matched at one junction end, which may reflect a read error. This chain links TRBV4-2 with TRBJ2-7, with D maybe TRBD2 (5 bases). CDR3 length: 14 residues. Germline CDR1 reads LGHNA; CDR2 reads YNFKEQ. CDR3 sequence (DNA): TGTGCCAACAGCCGACCGGCTAGCCCCTACGAGCAGTACTTC. Amino acid sequence: CANSRPASPYEQYF.

Comments on this clonotype: An end of the junction does not agree with germline; a read error may underlie this. The chain couples TRBV4-2 to TRBJ1-2, with D tentatively TRBD1 (6 bases). The germline CDR1 and CDR2 sequences are LGHNA and YNFKEQ. The CDR3 consists of 18 residues. The CDR3 DNA is TGTGTCAGCAGCCAAGAGGACAGCCGTGGAAAGGCCTCCTATGGCTACACCTTC. Protein product: CVSSQEDSRGKASYGYTF.

In its sample, this clonotype was seen many times. V gene TRBV28 combines with J gene TRBJ2-1; D is uncertain. V lost 5 bases and J 0 bases, leaving 11 bases between the germline ends. This CDR3 has 15 residues. The germline V gene has CDR1 MDHEN and CDR2 SYDVKM. DNA for the CDR3: TGTGCCAGCAGTGAAGTGGTCGGCTCCTACAATGAGCAGTTCTTC. Translating it yields CASSEVVGSYNEQFF.

As for this clonotype: One junction end does not reproduce the germline sequence, and a read error may be involved. The V call is TRBV11-3, the J call TRBJ2-3; D gene uncertain. The CDR3 is 12 amino acids. Germline CDR1 reads SGHNT; CDR2 reads YENEEA. DNA for the CDR3: TGCACCAGCAGCTTAGATGCGGATACACAGTATTTT. It yields the protein CTSSLDADTQYF. Combining the CDR3 with reference TRBV11-3 and TRBJ2-3 gives the whole variable domain EAGVVQSPRYKIIEKKQPVAFWCNPISGHNTLYWYLQNLGQGPELLIRYENEEAVDDSQLPKDRFSAERLKGVDSTLKIQPAELGDSAVYLCTSSLDADTQYFGPGTRLTVL.

The rearrangement uses TRBV11-2 and TRBJ2-5; D unclear. Trimming shortened V by 2 bases and J by 2 bases, and 6 bases separated the two germline ends. Germline CDR1 SGHAT, CDR2 FQNNGV. The CDR3 consists of 13 residues. CDR3 residues: CASSLWRQETQYF. In DNA, the CDR3 is TGTGCCAGCAGCTTATGGCGGCAAGAGACCCAGTACTTC. Combining the CDR3 with reference TRBV11-2 and TRBJ2-5 gives the whole variable domain EAGVAQSPRYKIIEKRQSVAFWCNPISGHATLYWYQQILGQGPKLLIQFQNNGVVDDSQLPKDRFSAERLKGVDSTLKIQPAKLEDSAVYLCASSLWRQETQYFGPGTRLLVL.

This clonotype was found once. A read error is likely, as this CDR3 ends without the conserved phenylalanine or tryptophan. The chain carries TRBV4-1 and TRBJ1-5; 10 bases map to TRBD1. This CDR3 spans 16 amino acids. Germline values: CDR1 MGHRA, CDR2 YSYEKL. DNA of the CDR3: TGTGCCAGCAGCCAAGCGACAGGGGGCGGCAATCAGCCCCAGCATCTT. This encodes CASSQATGGGNQPQHL.

About this clonotype: At one of its ends the junction is not consistent with the germline gene, which may arise from a read error. The chain has TRBV4-1 and TRBJ2-7, with D possibly matching TRBD1 (7 bases). In germline, CDR1 is MGHRA, CDR2 YSYEKL. This CDR3 has 18 residues. For the CDR3, the DNA is TGCGCCAGCAGCCAAGCCCCGTCCTTGGCAGGGGGGATAGGGGAGCACTACTTC. Protein sequence: CASSQAPSLAGGIGEHYF.

For this clonotype: An end of the junction does not agree with germline; a read error may underlie this. The V and J genes are TRBV4-1 and TRBJ1-2; D may be TRBD1 (6 bases). Germline CDR1 is MGHRA and CDR2 is YSYEKL. This CDR3 comprises 15 residues. The CDR3 nucleotides read TGCGCCAGCAGCCAAGCAATGCAGGGGCTCTATGATTACAGCTTC. The encoded protein is CASSQAMQGLYDYSF.

V gene TRBV7-2 combines with J gene TRBJ1-4; 8 nucleotides match TRBD1. This CDR3 comprises 14 residues. Trimming cost V 5 bases and J 12 bases; bases outside gene matches: 11. Germline V lookup: CDR1 SGHTA, CDR2 FQGNSA. In DNA, the CDR3 is TGTGCCAGCAGCAACACCCGGACAGGGAGACAACTGTTTTTT. It codes for CASSNTRTGRQLFF.

This clonotype was detected many times. At one boundary the junction diverges from the germline segment, which might be a read error. This chain connects TRBV28 to TRBJ2-7, with 8 positions matching TRBD2. The length of the CDR3 is 12 residues. Germline CDR1 reads MDHEN; CDR2 reads SYDVKM. As DNA, the CDR3 is TGCGAAGGGGGGCTAGCGGGCTACGAGCAGTACTTC. Encoded protein: CEGGLAGYEQYF.

The chain joins TRBV11-2 to TRBJ2-3; D remains unclear. This CDR3 spans 17 amino acids. Between the trimmed V and J ends, which lost 9 bases and 0 bases, there was a span of 22 bases. CDR1 is SGHAT and CDR2 is FQNNGV in the germline V gene. The CDR3 sequence: CASSLVAGVPSTDTQYF. The CDR3 nucleotides are TGTGCCAGTTCCTTGGTAGCTGGAGTGCCTAGCACAGATACGCAGTATTTT.